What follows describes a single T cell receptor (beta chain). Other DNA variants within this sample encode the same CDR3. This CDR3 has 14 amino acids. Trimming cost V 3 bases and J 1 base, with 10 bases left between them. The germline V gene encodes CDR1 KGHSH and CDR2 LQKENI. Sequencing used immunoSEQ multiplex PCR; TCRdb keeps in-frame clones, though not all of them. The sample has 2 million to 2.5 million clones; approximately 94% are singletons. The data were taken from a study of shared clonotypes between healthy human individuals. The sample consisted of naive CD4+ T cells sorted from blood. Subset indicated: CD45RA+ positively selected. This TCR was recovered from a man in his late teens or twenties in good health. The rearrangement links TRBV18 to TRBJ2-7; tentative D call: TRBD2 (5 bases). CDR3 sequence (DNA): TGTGCCAGCTCACCTACTAGTGATTCCTACGAGCAGTACTTC. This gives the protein CASSPTSDSYEQYF.